This is a list of T cell receptor beta chains from one sample in a study of blood T cell repertoires in COVID-19. Profiled with immunoSEQ multiplex PCR; TCRdb holds only in-frame clones, not every one. The sample carries nearly 25,000 clones, 75% to 85% recorded once. What was sequenced was peripheral blood. The receptors were gathered from a woman between 65 and 79 years old with COVID-19, enrolled during active disease. Both conserved end residues are part of each CDR3. The D gene is left open where the match is weak. Where a row states a size, it is once, few, many or the class of an expanded clone; other rows omit it.

TRBV2	TRBD1	TRBJ1-1	NA	CASSSPDRERTEAFF	TGTGCCAGCAGTTCCCCCGACAGGGAAAGGACTGAAGCTTTCTTT
TRBV7-2	TRBD2	TRBJ2-5	once	CASSLASAGVQETQYF	TGTGCCAGCAGCTTAGCGAGCGCGGGGGTCCAAGAGACCCAGTACTTC
TRBV6-5	NA	TRBJ1-2	NA	CASSYSRAGRGYTF	TGTGCCAGCAGTTACTCTCGGGCAGGGCGAGGCTACACCTTC
TRBV2	NA	TRBJ1-3	NA	CASSGQGGNTIYF	TGTGCCAGCAGTGGGCAGGGTGGAAACACCATATATTTT
TRBV11-3	TRBD2	TRBJ2-2	NA	CASSSGLAANTGELFF	TGTGCCAGCAGCTCGGGACTAGCGGCCAACACCGGGGAGCTGTTTTTT
TRBV6-2/TRBV6-3	NA	TRBJ1-1	NA	CASSNLTGAHTEAFF	TGTGCCAGCAGTAACCTGACGGGAGCCCACACTGAAGCTTTCTTT
TRBV12-5	NA	TRBJ2-1	NA	CASGLGRTETNEQFF	TGTGCTAGTGGTTTGGGGCGGACAGAGACCAATGAGCAGTTCTTC
TRBV10-3	TRBD1	TRBJ1-2	NA	CAISDQKEDRARGYTF	TGTGCCATCAGTGACCAGAAGGAGGACAGGGCGAGGGGCTACACCTTC
TRBV18	NA	TRBJ2-4	NA	CASSPGQGNIQYF	TGTGCCAGCTCACCAGGGCAGGGCAACATTCAGTACTTC
TRBV6-5	TRBD2	TRBJ2-7	NA	CASSKLAGAGEQYF	TGTGCCAGCAGCAAACTAGCGGGGGCGGGAGAGCAGTACTTC
TRBV5-4	TRBD1	TRBJ2-1	NA	CASSSRQGLGNEQFF	TGTGCCAGCAGCTCTAGACAGGGTCTGGGCAATGAGCAGTTCTTC
TRBV27	NA	TRBJ1-1	NA	CASSLTTVNTEAFF	TGTGCCAGCAGTTTGACGACAGTGAACACTGAAGCTTTCTTT
TRBV6-5	NA	TRBJ1-2	NA	CASSYSDRPSNYGYTF	TGTGCCAGCAGTTACTCGGACAGACCATCTAACTATGGCTACACCTTC
TRBV6-5	NA	TRBJ1-3	NA	CASSTGHSGNTIYF	TGTGCCAGCAGCACAGGGCACTCTGGAAACACCATATATTTT
TRBV19	NA	TRBJ1-1	NA	CASSRETAWNTEAFF	TGTGCCAGTAGTCGGGAGACAGCGTGGAACACTGAAGCTTTCTTT
TRBV7-3	NA	TRBJ1-1	NA	CASSPTGKMNTEAFF	TGTGCCAGCAGCCCCACAGGGAAAATGAACACTGAAGCTTTCTTT
TRBV19	TRBD1	TRBJ2-7	NA	CATSPVQGAYEQYF	TGTGCCACCTCCCCGGTTCAGGGGGCGTACGAGCAGTACTTC
TRBV2	NA	TRBJ2-7	NA	CASTDSGSAYEQYF	TGTGCCAGCACTGATTCAGGGTCCGCCTACGAGCAGTACTTC
TRBV27	NA	TRBJ2-1	few	CASSFLPGYNEQFF	TGTGCCAGCAGTTTCCTGCCAGGGTACAATGAGCAGTTCTTC
TRBV5-1	NA	TRBJ1-6	few	CASSLRVSSYNSPLHF	TGCGCCAGCAGCTTGCGGGTTAGCTCCTATAATTCACCCCTCCACTTT
TRBV7-8	NA	TRBJ1-3	NA	CASSVSSGNTIYF	TGTGCCAGCAGCGTATCTTCTGGAAACACCATATATTTT
TRBV7-9	TRBD1	TRBJ2-1	NA	CASSYPAGGSEQFF	TGTGCCAGCAGCTACCCCGCAGGGGGCAGTGAGCAGTTCTTC
TRBV5-1	NA	TRBJ2-1	NA	CASSLGLAPQFF	TGCGCCAGCAGCTTGGGACTCGCCCCGCAGTTCTTC
TRBV6-2/TRBV6-3	TRBD1	TRBJ2-1	few	CASSYGGTGGNYNEQFF	TGTGCCAGCAGTTACGGGGGGACAGGGGGCAACTACAATGAGCAGTTCTTC
TRBV27	TRBD1	TRBJ1-6	NA	CASKFGQGNNSPLHF	TGTGCCAGCAAATTTGGACAGGGGAATAATTCACCCCTCCACTTT
TRBV6-5	TRBD1	TRBJ2-7	NA	CASSRQGGSYEQYF	TGTGCCAGCAGTAGACAGGGGGGATCCTACGAGCAGTACTTC
TRBV5-1	TRBD2	TRBJ2-1	NA	CASSQTPLAGSSYNEQFF	TGCGCCAGCAGCCAAACCCCGTTAGCGGGAAGCTCCTACAATGAGCAGTTCTTC
TRBV14	TRBD2	TRBJ2-7	few	CASSQMTSGGAEQYF	TGTGCCAGCAGCCAAATGACTAGCGGGGGGGCCGAGCAGTACTTC
TRBV19	TRBD1	TRBJ1-5	once	CASSTTGGPNQPQHF	TGTGCCAGTAGTACGACAGGGGGCCCCAATCAGCCCCAGCATTTT
TRBV3-1/TRBV3-2	NA	TRBJ1-2	NA	CASSPWGESNYGYTF	TGTGCCAGCAGCCCCTGGGGGGAATCCAACTATGGCTACACCTTC
TRBV6-2/TRBV6-3	TRBD1	TRBJ2-1	NA	CASSLLRDSYNEQFF	TGTGCCAGCAGTTTACTCCGGGACAGTTACAATGAGCAGTTCTTC
TRBV11-3	TRBD1	TRBJ1-1	NA	CASSLGQGAPSNTEAFF	TGTGCCAGCAGCTTAGGGCAGGGGGCTCCCTCGAACACTGAAGCTTTCTTT
TRBV9	NA	TRBJ1-2	NA	CASSPDVFRQDGYTF	TGTGCCAGCAGCCCAGATGTATTTCGGCAGGATGGCTACACCTTC
TRBV7-2	NA	TRBJ2-7	once	CASSKRGSYEQYF	TGTGCCAGCAGCAAACGGGGTTCCTACGAGCAGTACTTC
TRBV5-1	TRBD1	TRBJ1-1	NA	CASSWTGGKNTEAFF	TGCGCCAGCAGCTGGACAGGGGGGAAGAACACTGAAGCTTTCTTT
TRBV11-3	TRBD1	TRBJ1-6	NA	CANSVNRGASPLHF	TGTGCCAACTCGGTGAACAGGGGGGCGTCACCCCTCCACTTT
TRBV11-2	NA	TRBJ2-1	NA	CASSLVGPNLGGRNEQFF	TGTGCCAGCAGCTTAGTAGGCCCCAACTTAGGAGGGAGGAATGAGCAGTTCTTC
TRBV12-3/TRBV12-4	NA	TRBJ1-4	NA	CASSLREKLFF	TGTGCCAGCAGTTTACGGGAAAAACTGTTTTTT
TRBV7-9	TRBD2	TRBJ2-1	once	CASSISGTFYNEQFF	TGTGCCAGCAGTATTAGCGGGACCTTCTACAATGAGCAGTTCTTC
TRBV5-1	TRBD2	TRBJ2-1	NA	CASSLKLAGGPNEQFF	TGCGCCAGCAGCCTAAAACTAGCGGGGGGGCCAAATGAGCAGTTCTTC
TRBV3-1/TRBV3-2	NA	TRBJ2-7	few	CASSQEWGDAYF	TGTGCCAGCAGCCAAGAGTGGGGAGACGCGTACTTC
TRBV5-1	TRBD1	TRBJ2-3	NA	CASSSPQGMGTDTQYF	TGCGCCAGCAGCTCCCCACAGGGGATGGGCACAGATACGCAGTATTTT
TRBV11-2	TRBD1	TRBJ2-7	once	CASSLGGTGRYEQYF	TGTGCCAGCAGCTTAGGGGGGACAGGTCGCTACGAGCAGTACTTC
TRBV7-9	NA	TRBJ2-5	once	CASSPRAEGGETQYF	TGTGCCAGCAGCCCCCGGGCGGAAGGGGGAGAGACCCAGTACTTC
TRBV19	NA	TRBJ2-2	NA	CASSVGGPGELFF	TGTGCCAGTAGTGTAGGCGGTCCCGGGGAGCTGTTTTTT
TRBV4-3	NA	TRBJ1-2	NA	CASSQGAGYGYTF	TGCGCCAGCAGCCAAGGAGCGGGCTATGGCTACACCTTC
TRBV7-9	NA	TRBJ1-1	NA	CASSFPQETGRAFF	TGTGCCAGCAGCTTTCCCCAGGAGACAGGAAGAGCTTTCTTT
TRBV4-1	TRBD2	TRBJ2-5	NA	CASSQPTRTSGGQETQYF	TGCGCCAGCAGCCAACCCACACGGACTAGCGGGGGGCAAGAGACCCAGTACTTC
TRBV5-4	NA	TRBJ1-1	NA	CASSPELVSRGPEAFF	TGTGCCAGCAGCCCTGAACTGGTTAGTAGAGGCCCTGAAGCTTTCTTT
TRBV2	TRBD1	TRBJ1-2	NA	CASRQQGAGYGYTF	TGTGCCAGCAGGCAGCAGGGGGCCGGCTATGGCTACACCTTC
TRBV3-1/TRBV3-2	TRBD2	TRBJ2-5	NA	CASSQGTSGSTETQYF	TGTGCCAGCAGCCAAGGGACTAGCGGGAGTACGGAGACCCAGTACTTC
TRBV2	NA	TRBJ2-6	NA	CASSRGAGANVLTF	TGTGCCAGCAGTCGGGGGGCCGGGGCCAACGTCCTGACTTTC
TRBV3-1/TRBV3-2	TRBD1	TRBJ1-6	NA	CASSPTGNYNSPLHF	TGTGCCAGCAGCCCGACAGGGAACTATAATTCACCCCTCCACTTT
TRBV6-5	NA	TRBJ1-3	NA	CASSSTGEPGNTIYF	TGTGCCAGCAGTTCGACGGGGGAGCCTGGAAACACCATATATTTT
TRBV5-1	TRBD1	TRBJ2-3	NA	CASSSGQSLDTQYF	TGCGCCAGCAGCTCGGGACAGTCCTTAGATACGCAGTATTTT